This is a list of T cell receptor beta chains from one sample in a study of blood T cell repertoires in COVID-19. Clones were sequenced by immunoSEQ multiplex PCR, and TCRdb holds only the in-frame ones, with some missing. The profile shows 60,000 to 85,000 clones, around 83% of them singletons. Sequenced material: peripheral blood. These receptors were taken from a man older than 75 with acute or convalescent COVID-19. Both conserved end residues are part of each CDR3. A D gene is named only where the DNA matches it firmly. Some rows have no size entry. The others give once, few or many, or a class for an expanded clone.

clone size	D gene	V gene	J gene	CDR3 DNA	CDR3 protein
.	.	TRBV14	TRBJ1-2	TGTGCCAGCAGCTATGAGACCGGGTATGGCTACACCTTC	CASSYETGYGYTF
few	.	TRBV3-1/TRBV3-2	TRBJ1-5	TGTGCCAGCAGCCAAGAATGGAGTAGCAATCAGCCCCAGCATTTT	CASSQEWSSNQPQHF
.	.	TRBV2	TRBJ1-1	TGTGCCAGCAGAGGAGATTTGAACACTGAAGCTTTCTTT	CASRGDLNTEAFF
.	.	TRBV3-1/TRBV3-2	TRBJ2-3	TGTGCCAGCAGCCAAGATACTACTTCCACAGATACGCAGTATTTT	CASSQDTTSTDTQYF
.	TRBD1	TRBV4-2	TRBJ1-5	TGTGCCAGCAGCCAAGAGGGCAGGGGGCTGAGCAATCAGCCCCAGCATTTT	CASSQEGRGLSNQPQHF
.	TRBD2	TRBV25-1	TRBJ2-7	TGTGCCAGCAGACTAGCGGGGAACTACGAGCAGTACTTC	CASRLAGNYEQYF
.	.	TRBV10-3	TRBJ2-3	TGTGCCATCAGTGCCACTAGTGTGGGGAGTACAGATACGCAGTATTTT	CAISATSVGSTDTQYF
few	.	TRBV7-3	TRBJ1-1	TGTGCCAGCAGCTTAATGGGCACTGATGATACTTTCTTT	CASSLMGTDDTFF
.	TRBD1	TRBV11-2	TRBJ2-7	TGTGCCAGCAGCTTAGGACAGGGGGACTACGAGCAGTACTTC	CASSLGQGDYEQYF
.	TRBD2	TRBV19	TRBJ2-1	TGTGCCAGTAGTCCTGGAGCGGGAGGGCCTTACAATGAGCAGTTCTTC	CASSPGAGGPYNEQFF
.	TRBD1	TRBV7-2	TRBJ1-5	TGTGCCAGCAGCGAACAGGGGGATCAGCCCCAGCATTTT	CASSEQGDQPQHF
.	.	TRBV5-6	TRBJ2-7	TGTGCCAGCAGCTTGAGGGGGAGTCTGGGCTACGAGCAGTACTTC	CASSLRGSLGYEQYF
once	.	TRBV29-1	TRBJ2-7	TGCAGCGTTGGCCCCCAGGGTGTAGTCTACGAGCAGTACTTC	CSVGPQGVVYEQYF
.	TRBD1	TRBV6-5	TRBJ2-1	TGTGCCAGCAGTTACACACAGGGGGTAAGAATCAATGAGCAGTTCTTC	CASSYTQGVRINEQFF
once	TRBD1	TRBV5-6	TRBJ1-6	TGTGCCAGCAGCTTGGCCGTGACAGGGGGCGGTCCACCCCTCCACTTT	CASSLAVTGGGPPLHF
once	TRBD2	TRBV4-2	TRBJ2-5	TGTGCCAGCAGCCAAGAAGGGACGGGGGGTGAGTGGTCCCAGTACTTC	CASSQEGTGGEWSQYF
.	.	TRBV5-1	TRBJ2-1	TGCGCCAGCAGCTTGGATGGACAGAGGAACAATGAGCAGTTCTTC	CASSLDGQRNNEQFF
.	TRBD2	TRBV5-1	TRBJ2-3	TGCGCCAGCAGCTTGGTACTAGCGGGAGCCTCTAGCACAGATACGCAGTATTTT	CASSLVLAGASSTDTQYF
.	TRBD1	TRBV5-4	TRBJ2-3	TGTGCCAGCAGCTTGTTTTCGACAGGGGGACATACGCAGTATTTT	CASSLFSTGGHTQYF
few	.	TRBV27	TRBJ1-2	TGTGCCAGCAGGGACAGTTCTTTCTCTGGCTACACCTTC	CASRDSSFSGYTF
few	TRBD2	TRBV9	TRBJ2-5	TGTGCCAGCAGCTCGACTAGCGGCCTAGGGGAGACCCAGTACTTC	CASSSTSGLGETQYF
.	TRBD1	TRBV15	TRBJ1-2	TGTGCCACCAGCAGAGTAATGGGACAGTTGGGCTACACCTTC	CATSRVMGQLGYTF
.	TRBD1	TRBV18	TRBJ1-1	TGTGCCAGCTCATCGGACAGGGAGTATGGGAGTAAGCCTGAAGCTTTCTTT	CASSSDREYGSKPEAFF
.	.	TRBV21-1	TRBJ1-1	TGTGCCAGCAGCCAGGGACATGGGGACGTATCTTGCACTGAAGCTTTCTTT	CASSQGHGDVSCTEAFF
.	.	TRBV18	TRBJ2-4	TGTGCCAGCTCCCTTACGAGGACAGAGAAAAACATTCAGTACTTC	CASSLTRTEKNIQYF
.	TRBD2	TRBV15	TRBJ2-7	TGTGCCACCAGCAGAGTTAGCGGGGGGGCGCGGAACGAGCAGTACTTC	CATSRVSGGARNEQYF
once	.	TRBV5-5	TRBJ2-1	TGTGCCAGCAGCTTGGCCGGAGGTGAGCAGTTCTTC	CASSLAGGEQFF
.	TRBD1	TRBV30	TRBJ1-6	TGTGCCTGGAGGACAGGGGCTACAAGTTCACCCCTCCACTTT	CAWRTGATSSPLHF
few	.	TRBV2	TRBJ1-2	TGTGCCAGCTCCTCTAACTATGGCTACACCTTC	CASSSNYGYTF
.	.	TRBV24-1	TRBJ2-5	TGTGCCACCAGTGATTGGCAAGGGACTCAAGAGACCCAGTACTTC	CATSDWQGTQETQYF
many	TRBD2	TRBV6-7	TRBJ2-7	TGTGCCAGCAGTCATAGGACTAGCGGCACCTACGAGCAGTACTTC	CASSHRTSGTYEQYF
few	.	TRBV6-1	TRBJ1-5	TGTGCCAGCAGTGACAGGGGTGGGGGCAATCAGCCCCAGCATTTT	CASSDRGGGNQPQHF
many	TRBD1	TRBV30	TRBJ2-7	TGTGCCTGGAGTTCTCCCGGACAGGGTGTGTTCGACGAGCAGTACTTC	CAWSSPGQGVFDEQYF
.	.	TRBV30	TRBJ2-3	TGTGCCTGGATTTCAGGGGTGGGCACAGATACGCAGTATTTT	CAWISGVGTDTQYF
.	.	TRBV19	TRBJ2-3	TGTGCCAGTAGTGACCAGGGTGCAGATACGCAGTATTTT	CASSDQGADTQYF
.	.	TRBV7-9	TRBJ2-1	TGTGCCAGCAGCTTAGCTATCGGGAGCGCGTCCTACAATGAGCAGTTCTTC	CASSLAIGSASYNEQFF
.	TRBD2	TRBV19	TRBJ2-1	TGTGCCAGTAGTATAGGTAGCGGGACTCTTTACAATGAGCAGTTCTTC	CASSIGSGTLYNEQFF
.	.	TRBV18	TRBJ1-2	TGTGCCAGCTCACCTCTAGACTCTCCGGGAAACTATGGCTACACCTTC	CASSPLDSPGNYGYTF
.	.	TRBV9	TRBJ2-6	TGTGCCAGCAGCGCACAGGGAGCTGGGGCCAACGTCCTGACTTTC	CASSAQGAGANVLTF
.	TRBD1	TRBV5-1	TRBJ2-1	TGCGCCAGCAGCCTAGACCCGGGACAGGATGTAAATGAGCAGTTCTTC	CASSLDPGQDVNEQFF
.	TRBD1	TRBV18	TRBJ2-3	TGTGCCAGCTCCCGACAGGGGAAGGGAGATACGCAGTATTTT	CASSRQGKGDTQYF
.	.	TRBV5-8	TRBJ1-5	TGTGCCAGCAGCTTGGTCCGGGGCAATCAGCCCCAGCATTTT	CASSLVRGNQPQHF
.	.	TRBV15	TRBJ1-5	TGTGCCACCAGCCATACTACAGGGAATCAGCCCCAGCATTTT	CATSHTTGNQPQHF
once	TRBD1	TRBV4-1	TRBJ1-6	TGCGCCAGCAGCCAAGAAGGGGACAGGGGTAATAATTCACCCCTCCACTTT	CASSQEGDRGNNSPLHF
.	TRBD2	TRBV9	TRBJ2-3	TGTGCCAGCAGCTTAACTAGCGGGCCGCGCACAGATACGCAGTATTTT	CASSLTSGPRTDTQYF